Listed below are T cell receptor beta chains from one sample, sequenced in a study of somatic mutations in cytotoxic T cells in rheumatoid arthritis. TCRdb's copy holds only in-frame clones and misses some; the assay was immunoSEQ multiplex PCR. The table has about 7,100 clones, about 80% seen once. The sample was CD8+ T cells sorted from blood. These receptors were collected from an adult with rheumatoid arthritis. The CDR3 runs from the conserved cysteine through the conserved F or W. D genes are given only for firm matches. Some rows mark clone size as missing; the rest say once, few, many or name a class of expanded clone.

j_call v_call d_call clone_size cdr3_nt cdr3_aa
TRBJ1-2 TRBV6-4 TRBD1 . TGTGCCAGCAGTGACACGGGACAGGGGCTCAATGGCTACACCTTC CASSDTGQGLNGYTF
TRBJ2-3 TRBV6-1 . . TGTGCCAGCAAACCACCGGACTGGAACACAGATACGCAGTATTTT CASKPPDWNTDTQYF
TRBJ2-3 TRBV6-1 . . TGTGCCAGCAGTGACCCCGGGACCCCCGGGCCAGATACGCAGTATTTT CASSDPGTPGPDTQYF
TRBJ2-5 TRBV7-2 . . TGTGCCAGCAGCTTAGCGGGGGGCATCGAGACCCAGTACTTC CASSLAGGIETQYF
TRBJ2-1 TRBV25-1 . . TGTGCCAGCAGTGAAGGGGTAGATGAGCAGTTCTTC CASSEGVDEQFF
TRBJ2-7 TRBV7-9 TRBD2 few TGTGCCAGCAGCTTAGTGGCTAGCGGGGAAAAGCAGCAGTACTTC CASSLVASGEKQQYF
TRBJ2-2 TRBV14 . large TGTGCCAGCAGCCCGTTGGACGGGTTTTGGACCGGGGAGCTGTTTTTT CASSPLDGFWTGELFF
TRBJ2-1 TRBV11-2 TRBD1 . TGTGCCAGCAGGTCCCGGGACAGGGGACTCGATGAGCAGTTCTTC CASRSRDRGLDEQFF
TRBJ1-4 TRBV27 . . TGTGCCAGCAGCTTCACTTATAGGGGGAGAGGTGAAAAACTGTTTTTT CASSFTYRGRGEKLFF
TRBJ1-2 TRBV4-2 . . TGTGCCAGCAGCCCAACCGGGGAAACTAACTATGGCTACACCTTC CASSPTGETNYGYTF
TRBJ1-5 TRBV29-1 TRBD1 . TGCAGCGTAGGACAGGGTGCTCAGCCCCAGCATTTT CSVGQGAQPQHF
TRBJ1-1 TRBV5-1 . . TGCGCCAGCAAAATGAGTGATTGGTCGGACACTGAAGCTTTCTTT CASKMSDWSDTEAFF
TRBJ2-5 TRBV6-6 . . TGTGCCAGCAAAGGGCGGAAACCCTTCCAGTACTTC CASKGRKPFQYF
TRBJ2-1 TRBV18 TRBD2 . TGTGCCAGCTCACCACCGGGGGCGGGGGGGCCTCACAATGAGCAGTTCTTC CASSPPGAGGPHNEQFF
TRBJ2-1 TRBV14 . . TGTGCCAGCAGCCGTGGAGGCAATGAGCAGTTCTTC CASSRGGNEQFF